Listed below are T cell receptor beta chains from one sample, sequenced in a study of blood T cell repertoires in COVID-19. Sequencing was performed with immunoSEQ multiplex PCR; in TCRdb, only in-frame clones are kept and a portion is missing. The sample yields 98,000 or so clones, about 80% seen once. Sequencing input: peripheral blood. The receptors here all came from a man in his sixties with acute or convalescent COVID-19. Each CDR3 is given without its conserved first and last residue.

TRBV11-3	TRBJ2-1	ASSFYQGPGNEQF
TRBV18	TRBJ2-1	ASSPGIQRGGNEQF
TRBV27	TRBJ1-2	ASRMGQGGYGYT
TRBV6-1	TRBJ1-6	ASSDMGRGSPLH
TRBV18	TRBJ2-2	ASSRDSKNTGELF
TRBV14	TRBJ1-1	ASSQLRVWDTEAF
TRBV7-8	TRBJ1-4	ASSPGTGRNEKLF
TRBV3-1/TRBV3-2	TRBJ1-4	ASSGLDSNEKLF
TRBV12-5	TRBJ2-1	ASGLVRGFVNEQF
TRBV7-9	TRBJ1-5	ASSLGNGFDQPQH
TRBV18	TRBJ1-1	ASSEGQIYTEAF
TRBV11-2	TRBJ2-2	ASSPLSTGFAGELF
TRBV2	TRBJ2-1	ASSGSAGEWNEQF
TRBV14	TRBJ1-1	ASSIATGGTEAF
TRBV7-8	TRBJ2-1	ASSLVVGGPSYNEQF
TRBV28	TRBJ2-1	ASSLRASGRAYNEQF
TRBV24-1	TRBJ2-3	ATRETGGLDTQY
TRBV4-3	TRBJ1-5	ASSQETGDQPQH